Shown below are 29 T cell receptor beta chains from a single sample sequenced in a study of T cells after posttransplantation cyclophosphamide. Treatment was busulfan-fludarabine conditioning, a marrow graft, and cyclophosphamide on days +3 and +4. Method: immunoSEQ multiplex PCR; TCRdb's copy keeps in-frame clones and lacks some. The top ten hold 30% to 35% of the sample, which has thousands of clones, 60% to 80% seen once. Sequencing was performed on PBMCs, taken after allogeneic stem cell transplant with posttransplant cyclophosphamide. All receptors come from a male patient aged 55 to 69 who received an allogeneic stem cell transplant from an unrelated donor, was CMV-positive, and had no GVHD. Some of the T cells might come from the graft donor.

V usage is TRBV10-3 and J usage is TRBJ2-2; 12 bases are shared with TRBD2. The germline CDR1 and CDR2 sequences are ENHRY and SYGVKD. The J segment lost 4 bases and the V segment lost 3 bases, leaving 0 bases of the junction unmatched. The CDR3 has 15 residues. As DNA, the CDR3 is TGTGCCATCAGTGAACTAGCGGGGGGCACCGGGGAGCTGTTTTTT. Amino acids: CAISELAGGTGELFF.

This clone turned up a few times. The rearrangement joins TRBV5-1 to TRBJ2-3, with 7 bases aligning to TRBD2. The CDR3 covers 17 residues. The junction had 12 bases not matched to a gene; V was cut back by 0 bases and J by 5 bases. Per germline, CDR1 SGHRS and CDR2 YFSETQ. The CDR3 reads CASSLAYRGGGEDTQYF. For the CDR3, the DNA is TGCGCCAGCAGCTTGGCTTATCGCGGGGGTGGGGAAGATACGCAGTATTTT. Full variable domain (missing parts from reference TRBV5-1 and TRBJ2-3): KAGVTQTPRYLIKTRGQQVTLSCSPISGHRSVSWYQQTPGQGLQFLFEYFSETQRNKGNFPGRFSGRQFSNSRSEMNVSTLELGDSALYLCASSLAYRGGGEDTQYFGPGTRLTVL.

The rearrangement joins TRBV11-2 to TRBJ2-5, with no clear D. This CDR3 region has 15 residues. CDR1 and CDR2 from the germline V gene are SGHAT and FQNNGV. V lost 0 bases, J lost 5 bases, and 13 bases lay in between. Written as DNA, the CDR3 is TGTGCCAGCAGCTTAGATAGGCTAGTCGGCGAGACCCAGTACTTC. Translated, it gives CASSLDRLVGETQYF.

The chain employs TRBV5-4 and TRBJ1-2; 8 bases fit TRBD1. V shed 4 bases, J shed 1 base, and the junction held 9 bases outside the gene matches. CDR1 and CDR2 (germline): SGHNT, YYREEE (reference sequence). The CDR3 consists of 16 residues. The CDR3 coding sequence is TGTGCCAGCAGCCCCGGACAGGGAGCAAATAACTATGGCTACACCTTC. Translation: CASSPGQGANNYGYTF.

This clone appeared a few times. The genes are TRBV7-9 and TRBJ2-2; 8 nucleotides agree with TRBD2. V shed 5 bases and J 1 base; nucleotides not matched to a gene: 0. The CDR3 consists of 14 residues. Germline V gene lookup returns CDR1 SEHNR and CDR2 FQNEAQ (reference sequence). The DNA for the CDR3 is TGTGCCAGCAGCGCGGGGGGGAACACCGGGGAGCTGTTTTTT. The encoded protein is CASSAGGNTGELFF.

In its sample, this clone was seen a few times. This chain links TRBV21-1 with TRBJ2-7; the D segment call TRBD1 is taken from the table without a DNA check. TRBV21-1 is classified as a pseudogene. The CDR3 length is 15 residues. The CDR3 bases are TGTGCCAGCACCCCAAGGGACAGGGACTCCTACGAGCAGTACTTC. Amino acids: CASTPRDRDSYEQYF.

This chain joins TRBV7-2 and TRBJ2-3, with 8 nucleotides matching TRBD2. V shed 5 bases, J shed 2 bases, and the junction held 12 bases outside the gene matches. Germline CDR1 SGHTA, CDR2 FQGNSA. The CDR3 is made up of 17 amino acids. This CDR3 reads CASSRTGTRTFTDTQYF. Written as DNA, the CDR3 is TGTGCCAGCAGCAGAACCGGGACTAGGACTTTCACAGATACGCAGTATTTT.

The rearrangement links TRBV10-3 to TRBJ1-2; possible D gene TRBD1, 5 bases. Trimming removed 0 bases from V and 0 bases from J, with 20 bases in between. The CDR3 totals 19 residues. Germline loops: CDR1 ENHRY, CDR2 SYGVKD. The CDR3 DNA reads as TGTGCCATCAGTGAGTCGATCGTTAAACCGACAGCAACTAACTATGGCTACACCTTC. Translating it yields CAISESIVKPTATNYGYTF.

This clone was picked up a small number of times. The V gene is TRBV27, the J gene TRBJ2-2, with unresolved D. This CDR3 comprises 15 residues. With 5 bases removed from V and 4 bases from J, the gap between germline ends came to 14 bases. Germline CDR1 is MNHEY and CDR2 is SMNVEV (reference sequence). DNA for the CDR3: TGTGCCAGCAGTCCCCTTACAGTCACCACCGGGGAGCTGTTTTTT. Translated: CASSPLTVTTGELFF.

This sequence joins TRBV15 and TRBJ2-2; the D gene is possibly TRBD1 (6 bases). Germline values: CDR1 LNHNV, CDR2 YYDKDF (reference sequence). Deletions cut 3 bases from V and 2 bases from J, with 10 bases between. This CDR3 is built from 15 residues. The CDR3 region is CATSREDRNTGELFF. The DNA for the CDR3 is TGTGCCACCAGCAGGGAGGACAGAAACACCGGGGAGCTGTTTTTT. Combining the CDR3 with reference TRBV15 and TRBJ2-2 gives the whole variable domain DAMVIQNPRYQVTQFGKPVTLSCSQTLNHNVMYWYQQKSSQAPKLLFHYYDKDFNNEADTPDNFQSRRPNTSFCFLDIRSPGLGDTAMYLCATSREDRNTGELFFGEGSRLTVL.

The chain employs TRBV25-1 and TRBJ2-2, with D perhaps matching TRBD1 (6 bases). V was cut by 7 bases and J by 0 bases, with 6 bases left in between. Germline lookup yields CDR1 MGHDK and CDR2 SYGVNS. The CDR3 length is 13 residues. This CDR3 reads CASKGANTGELFF. The CDR3 coding sequence is TGTGCCAGCAAGGGGGCGAACACCGGGGAGCTGTTTTTT.

The chain has TRBV6-1 and TRBJ1-5; the D is unclear. Germline lookup yields CDR1 MNHNS and CDR2 SASEGT. V lost 8 bases and J lost 4, with 15 bases in between. The length of the CDR3 is 14 residues. CDR3 sequence: CASRREVGNQPQHF. The CDR3 coding sequence is TGTGCCAGCCGGAGGGAGGTGGGGAATCAGCCCCAGCATTTT.

This clone came up a few times. The CDR3, as DNA: TGTGCCAGCAGTCTATACCCAGGGGATCAGCCCCAGCATTTT. Its protein is CASSLYPGDQPQHF. The chain combines TRBV7-9 with TRBJ1-5; possibly TRBD1 for D (6 bases). This CDR3 has 14 amino acids. V was pared by 6 bases and J by 5 bases, with 14 bases between. Germline assignment: CDR1 SEHNR and CDR2 FQNEAQ (reference sequence).

This clone occurred a few times. The rearrangement links TRBV7-9 to TRBJ1-3, with TRBD1 as a possible D gene (5 bases). This CDR3 comprises 19 residues. With 2 bases removed from V and 0 bases from J, the gap between germline ends came to 20 bases. Germline CDR1 and CDR2: SEHNR and FQNEAQ (reference sequence). The CDR3 loop reads CASSLRPSAGNVSGNTIYF. The CDR3 bases are TGTGCCAGCAGCTTACGTCCCAGCGCAGGGAACGTCTCTGGAAACACCATATATTTT.

The rearrangement joins TRBV11-2 to TRBJ2-3, with TRBD2 identical over 7 bases. The CDR3 runs 16 residues. V trimming: 6 bases; J trimming: 2 bases; junction bases outside the gene matches: 11. Germline CDR1 and CDR2: SGHAT and FQNNGV. CDR3 sequence: CASSNRGVAFTDTQYF. In DNA, the CDR3 is TGTGCCAGCAGTAACCGGGGGGTAGCCTTCACAGATACGCAGTATTTT.

This sequence joins TRBV5-1 and TRBJ2-5, with 8 bases that match TRBD1. The CDR3 consists of 13 residues. Germline assignment: CDR1 SGHRS and CDR2 YFSETQ. J lost 5 bases, V lost 4 bases, and 4 bases had no gene match. CDR3 in DNA: TGCGCCAGCAGCCCGACAGGGGATGAGACCCAGTACTTC. Translation gives CASSPTGDETQYF. Full variable domain (rest looked up from reference TRBV5-1 and TRBJ2-5): KAGVTQTPRYLIKTRGQQVTLSCSPISGHRSVSWYQQTPGQGLQFLFEYFSETQRNKGNFPGRFSGRQFSNSRSEMNVSTLELGDSALYLCASSPTGDETQYFGPGTRLLVL.

The chain uses TRBV4-3 and TRBJ1-1; D uncertain. In germline, CDR1 is LGHNA, CDR2 YSLEER. The length of the CDR3 is 14 residues. With 1 base removed from V and 1 base from J, the gap between germline ends came to 7 bases. CDR3 in DNA: TGCGCCAGCAGCCAAGGGCTTGGGAACACTGAAGCTTTCTTT. Translation: CASSQGLGNTEAFF.

The chain combines TRBV15 with TRBJ1-1; D is ambiguous. The V gene's germline CDR1 is LNHNV and CDR2 YYDKDF (reference sequence). The V gene lost 7 bases and the J gene lost 1 base, with 10 bases spanning the gap. The CDR3 is 13 amino acids. The CDR3 loop is CATNTPSNTEAFF. Written as DNA, the CDR3 is TGTGCCACCAACACCCCTTCGAACACTGAAGCTTTCTTT.

This clone came up a few times. The V call is TRBV2, the J call TRBJ2-5, with TRBD2 identical over 7 bases. Germline CDR1 reads SNHLY; CDR2 reads FYNNEI. The CDR3 has 18 residues. The ends lost 4 bases at V and 0 bases at J; junction bases unmatched: 14. The chain's CDR3 is CASSVFSGPSGYQETQYF. In nucleotides, the CDR3 is TGTGCCAGCAGTGTTTTTAGCGGGCCGTCGGGGTACCAAGAGACCCAGTACTTC.

The V and J genes are TRBV11-3 and TRBJ2-5; 8 bases line up with TRBD1. The CDR3 length is 15 residues. The V and J ends lost 1 base and 5 bases, in that order; junction bases with no gene match: 6. In germline, CDR1 is SGHNT, CDR2 YENEEA. CDR3 region: CASSLVAGGSETQYF. Written as DNA, the CDR3 is TGTGCCAGCAGCTTAGTGGCAGGGGGCTCGGAGACCCAGTACTTC. Full variable domain (missing parts from reference TRBV11-3 and TRBJ2-5): EAGVVQSPRYKIIEKKQPVAFWCNPISGHNTLYWYLQNLGQGPELLIRYENEEAVDDSQLPKDRFSAERLKGVDSTLKIQPAELGDSAVYLCASSLVAGGSETQYFGPGTRLLVL.

The chain carries TRBV7-8 and TRBJ2-5; 9 bases agree with TRBD2. The CDR3 extends over 19 amino acids. V trimming: 2 bases; J trimming: 5 bases; junction bases outside the gene matches: 18. Germline V gene data show CDR1 as SGHVS and CDR2 as FQNEAQ. CDR3 in DNA: TGTGCCAGCAGCTTATCTGATCTACGAGGGGCGGGAGGGCAGGAGACCCAGTACTTC. Translation: CASSLSDLRGAGGQETQYF.

This clone appeared a few times. The germline gene is not matched at one end of the junction; a read error may be the cause. V usage is TRBV2 and J usage is TRBJ1-2; 7 nucleotides align to TRBD1. Germline CDR1 is SNHLY and CDR2 is FYNNEI. The CDR3 spans 15 residues. This CDR3 reads CASREDLGQTYGYTF. CDR3 in DNA: TGTGCCAGCAGAGAAGACTTGGGACAGACTTATGGCTACACCTTC.

The chain links TRBV15 to TRBJ1-6; 7 positions agree with TRBD1. The CDR3 has 17 amino acids. Germline-derived CDR1 and CDR2 are LNHNV and YYDKDF (reference sequence). Losses at the gene ends were 0 bases for V and 8 bases for J; bases not matched to a gene: 10. CDR3: CATSRDSQGWGDSPLHF. CDR3 nucleotides: TGTGCCACCAGCAGAGATTCACAGGGGTGGGGAGATTCACCCCTCCACTTT.

This rearrangement joins TRBV5-4 to TRBJ1-1; TRBD1 agrees at 10 bases. CDR1 is SGHNT and CDR2 is YYREEE in the germline V gene (reference sequence). Trimming took 0 bases from V and 6 from J; bases not matched to a gene: 11. This CDR3 has 17 residues. Written as DNA, the CDR3 is TGTGCCAGCAGCTTGGGACAGGGGGCGGACGGAGTCGCTGAAGCTTTCTTT. This gives the protein CASSLGQGADGVAEAFF.

A few counts support this clone. The genes are TRBV20-1 and TRBJ2-4; 9 bases map to TRBD1. This CDR3 region has 11 residues. From germline, CDR1 is DFQATT and CDR2 SNEGSKA (reference sequence). J was trimmed by 8 bases and V by 7 bases; bases with no gene match: 3. CDR3 nucleotide sequence: TGCAGTGGGGACAGGGAAGACATTCAGTACTTC. This sequence encodes CSGDREDIQYF.

The chain couples TRBV7-9 to TRBJ1-3; possibly TRBD1 for D (6 bases). The CDR3 has 14 residues. CDR1 SEHNR and CDR2 FQNEAQ come from the germline V gene (reference sequence). Trimming removed 8 bases from V and 3 bases from J, with 14 bases in between. CDR3 DNA sequence: TGTGCCAGCTTTTTGGCACAGGGTGGAAACACCATATATTTT. Translated: CASFLAQGGNTIYF. The entire variable domain, with the rest obtained from reference TRBV7-9 and TRBJ1-3, is as follows: DTGVSQNPRHKITKRGQNVTFRCDPISEHNRLYWYRQTLGQGPEFLTYFQNEAQLEKSRLLSDRFSAERPKGSFSTLEIQRTEQGDSAMYLCASFLAQGGNTIYFGEGSWLTVV.

The J gene is TRBJ1-1, the V gene TRBV23-1; 9 bases are a match to TRBD1. TRBV23-1 is an ORF, and what it does is uncertain. The J segment lost 5 bases and the V segment lost 3 bases, leaving 4 bases of the junction unmatched. This CDR3 region has 14 residues. The CDR3 protein is CASSHPDRGTEAFF. The CDR3 DNA reads TGCGCCAGCAGTCACCCGGACAGGGGAACTGAAGCTTTCTTT.

This clone was detected a few times. This chain connects TRBV6-6 to TRBJ2-3; 7 nucleotides match TRBD2. From germline, CDR1 is MNHNY and CDR2 SVGAGI (reference sequence). The CDR3 extends over 16 amino acids. The V and J ends lost 7 bases and 2 bases, in that order; junction bases with no gene match: 12. DNA for the CDR3: TGTGCCAGCAAATCCACGGGAGGAGGGGTCACAGATACGCAGTATTTT. Encoded protein: CASKSTGGGVTDTQYF.

The genes are TRBV19 and TRBJ1-5; D uncertain. This CDR3 has 12 amino acids. V shed 9 bases and J shed 4 bases, with 10 bases lying between them. Germline CDR1 reads LNHDA; CDR2 reads SQIVND (reference sequence). The CDR3 here is CASRDSNQPQHF. CDR3 bases: TGTGCCAGCCGAGATTCTAATCAGCCCCAGCATTTT.